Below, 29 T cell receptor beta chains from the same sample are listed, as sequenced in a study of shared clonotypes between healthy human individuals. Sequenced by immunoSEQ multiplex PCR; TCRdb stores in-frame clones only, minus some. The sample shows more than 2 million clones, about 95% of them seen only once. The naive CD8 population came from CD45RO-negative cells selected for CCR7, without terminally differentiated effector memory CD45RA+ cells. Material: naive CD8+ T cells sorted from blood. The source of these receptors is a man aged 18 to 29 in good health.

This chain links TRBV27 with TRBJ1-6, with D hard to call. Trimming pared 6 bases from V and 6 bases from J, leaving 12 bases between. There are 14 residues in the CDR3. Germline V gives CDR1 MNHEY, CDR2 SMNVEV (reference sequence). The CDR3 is CASRIWGSNSPLHF. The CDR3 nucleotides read TGTGCCAGCAGAATCTGGGGAAGTAATTCACCCCTCCACTTT.

CDR3: CASSSPGGSGNEQFF. The CDR3 nucleotides are TGTGCCAGCAGCTCCCCGGGCGGGAGTGGGAATGAGCAGTTCTTC. The V gene is TRBV9, the J gene TRBJ2-1; 7 nucleotides match TRBD2. The CDR3 runs 15 residues. The germline V gene encodes CDR1 SGDLS and CDR2 YYNGEE. Unmatched junction bases numbered 11, after V lost 4 bases and J lost 7 bases.

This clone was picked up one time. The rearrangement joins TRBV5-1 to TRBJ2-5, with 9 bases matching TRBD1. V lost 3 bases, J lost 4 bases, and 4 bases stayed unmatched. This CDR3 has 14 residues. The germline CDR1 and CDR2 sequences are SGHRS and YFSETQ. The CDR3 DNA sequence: TGCGCCAGCAGCTCTTCGGACAGGGGAGAGACCCAGTACTTC. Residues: CASSSSDRGETQYF. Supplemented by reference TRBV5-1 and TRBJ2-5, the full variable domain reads KAGVTQTPRYLIKTRGQQVTLSCSPISGHRSVSWYQQTPGQGLQFLFEYFSETQRNKGNFPGRFSGRQFSNSRSEMNVSTLELGDSALYLCASSSSDRGETQYFGPGTRLLVL.

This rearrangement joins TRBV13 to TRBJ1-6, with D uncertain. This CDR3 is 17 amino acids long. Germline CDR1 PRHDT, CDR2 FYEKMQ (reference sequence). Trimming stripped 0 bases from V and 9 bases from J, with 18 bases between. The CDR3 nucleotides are TGTGCCAGCAGCTTAGGGGGCGGGTCCGCGGCGGGTTCACCCCTCCACTTT. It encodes CASSLGGGSAAGSPLHF.

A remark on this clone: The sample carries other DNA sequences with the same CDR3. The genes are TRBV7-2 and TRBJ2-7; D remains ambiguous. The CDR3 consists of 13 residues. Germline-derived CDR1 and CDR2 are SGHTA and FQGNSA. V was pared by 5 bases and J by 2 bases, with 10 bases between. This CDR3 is CASSLVRTYEQYF. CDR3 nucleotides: TGTGCCAGCAGCCTGGTCCGCACCTACGAGCAGTACTTC.

CDR3 in amino acids: CASSQTGPGYTF. DNA for the CDR3: TGCGCCAGCAGCCAGACAGGTCCTGGCTACACCTTC. The rearrangement links TRBV4-1 to TRBJ1-2; possibly TRBD1 for D (6 bases). Trimming pared 3 bases from V and 7 bases from J, leaving 9 bases between. This CDR3 contains 12 residues. Germline CDR1 reads MGHRA; CDR2 reads YSYEKL.

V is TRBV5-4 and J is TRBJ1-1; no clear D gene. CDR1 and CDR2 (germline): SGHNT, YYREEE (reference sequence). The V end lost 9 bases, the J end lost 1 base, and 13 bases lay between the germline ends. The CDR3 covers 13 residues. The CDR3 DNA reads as TGTGCCACCTTCAAATGGGGGAACACTGAAGCTTTCTTT. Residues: CATFKWGNTEAFF.

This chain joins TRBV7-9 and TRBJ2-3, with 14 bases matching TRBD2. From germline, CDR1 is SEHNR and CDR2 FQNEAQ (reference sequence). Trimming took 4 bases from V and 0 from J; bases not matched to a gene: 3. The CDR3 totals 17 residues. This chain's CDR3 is CASSSGTSGGSTDTQYF. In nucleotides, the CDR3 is TGTGCCAGCAGCTCGGGGACTAGCGGGGGCAGCACAGATACGCAGTATTTT.

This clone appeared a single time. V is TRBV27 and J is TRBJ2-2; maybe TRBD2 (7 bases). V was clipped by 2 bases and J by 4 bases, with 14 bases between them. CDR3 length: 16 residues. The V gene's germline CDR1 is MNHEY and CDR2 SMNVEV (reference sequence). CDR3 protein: CASSLIGGASTGELFF. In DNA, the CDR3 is TGTGCCAGCAGTTTAATAGGGGGGGCGAGCACCGGGGAGCTGTTTTTT.

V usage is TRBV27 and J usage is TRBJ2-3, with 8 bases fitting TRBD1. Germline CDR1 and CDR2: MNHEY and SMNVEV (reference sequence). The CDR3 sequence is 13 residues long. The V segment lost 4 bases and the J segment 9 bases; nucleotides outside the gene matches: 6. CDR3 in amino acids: CASSSPGQGTQYF. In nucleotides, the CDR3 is TGTGCCAGCAGTTCCCCCGGACAGGGAACGCAGTATTTT.

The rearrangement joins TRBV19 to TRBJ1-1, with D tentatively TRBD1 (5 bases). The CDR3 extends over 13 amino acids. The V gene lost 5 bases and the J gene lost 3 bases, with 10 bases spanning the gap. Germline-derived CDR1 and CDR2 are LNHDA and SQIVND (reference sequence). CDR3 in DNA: TGTGCCAGTAGTCTGGGGCCGGACACTGAAGCTTTCTTT. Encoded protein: CASSLGPDTEAFF.

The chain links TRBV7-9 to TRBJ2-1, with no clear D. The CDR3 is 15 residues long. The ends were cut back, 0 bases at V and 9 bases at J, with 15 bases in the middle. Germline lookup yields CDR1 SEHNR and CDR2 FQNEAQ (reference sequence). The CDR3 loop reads CASSLANVYDGEQFF. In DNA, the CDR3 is TGTGCCAGCAGCTTAGCGAATGTCTATGACGGTGAGCAGTTCTTC.

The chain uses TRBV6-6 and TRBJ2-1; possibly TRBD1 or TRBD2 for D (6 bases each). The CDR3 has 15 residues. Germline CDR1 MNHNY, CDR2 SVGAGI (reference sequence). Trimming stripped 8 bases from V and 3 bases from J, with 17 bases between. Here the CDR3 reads CASDRGPGLYNEQFF. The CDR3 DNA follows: TGTGCCAGCGATCGGGGGCCAGGTCTCTACAATGAGCAGTTCTTC.

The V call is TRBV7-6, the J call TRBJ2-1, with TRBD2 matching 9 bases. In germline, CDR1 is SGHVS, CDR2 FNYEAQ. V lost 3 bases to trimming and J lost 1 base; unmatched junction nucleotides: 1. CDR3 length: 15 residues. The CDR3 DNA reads TGTGCCAGCAGCTTTGCGGGGGGGTCCTACAATGAGCAGTTCTTC. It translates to CASSFAGGSYNEQFF.

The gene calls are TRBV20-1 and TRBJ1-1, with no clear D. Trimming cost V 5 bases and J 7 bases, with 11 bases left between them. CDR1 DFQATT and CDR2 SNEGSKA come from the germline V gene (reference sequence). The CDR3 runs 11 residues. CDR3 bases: TGCAGTGCTCGCCGGGAGGGTGAAGCTTTCTTT. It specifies CSARREGEAFF.

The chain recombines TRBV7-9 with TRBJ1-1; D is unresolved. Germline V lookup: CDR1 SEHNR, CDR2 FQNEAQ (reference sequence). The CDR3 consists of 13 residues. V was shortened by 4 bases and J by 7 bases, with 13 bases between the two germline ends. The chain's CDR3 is CASSYAVALEAFF. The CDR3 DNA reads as TGTGCCAGCAGCTATGCCGTAGCACTTGAAGCTTTCTTT.

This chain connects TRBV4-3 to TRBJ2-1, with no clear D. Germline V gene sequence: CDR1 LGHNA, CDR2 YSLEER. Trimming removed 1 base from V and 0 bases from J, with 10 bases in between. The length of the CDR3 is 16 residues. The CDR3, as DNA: TGCGCCAGCAGCCAAGTTTGGAAGAGCTCCTACAATGAGCAGTTCTTC. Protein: CASSQVWKSSYNEQFF.

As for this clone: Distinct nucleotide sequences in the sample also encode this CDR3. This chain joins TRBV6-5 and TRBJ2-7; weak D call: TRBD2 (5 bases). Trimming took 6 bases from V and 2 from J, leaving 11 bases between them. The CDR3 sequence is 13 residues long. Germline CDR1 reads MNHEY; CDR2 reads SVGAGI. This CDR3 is CASRMRLPYEQYF. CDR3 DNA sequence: TGTGCCAGCAGAATGAGACTACCCTACGAGCAGTACTTC.

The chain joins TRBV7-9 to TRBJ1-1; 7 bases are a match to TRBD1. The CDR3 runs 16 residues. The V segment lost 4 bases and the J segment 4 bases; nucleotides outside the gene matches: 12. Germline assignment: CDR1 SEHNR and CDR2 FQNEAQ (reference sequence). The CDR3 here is CASSSPSPQGSTEAFF. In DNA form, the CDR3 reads TGTGCCAGCAGCTCCCCGAGCCCACAGGGGAGCACTGAAGCTTTCTTT.

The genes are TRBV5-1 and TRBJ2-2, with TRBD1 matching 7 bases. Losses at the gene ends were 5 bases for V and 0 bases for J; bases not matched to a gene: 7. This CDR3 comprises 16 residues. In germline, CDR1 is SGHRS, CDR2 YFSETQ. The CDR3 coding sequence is TGCGCCAGCAGTTACCTCCAGGGGGCGAACACCGGGGAGCTGTTTTTT. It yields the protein CASSYLQGANTGELFF.

CDR3 loop: CASSFLPTSGRALDTQYF. The CDR3 nucleotides are TGTGCCAGCAGCTTTCTCCCTACTAGCGGGAGGGCCTTAGATACGCAGTATTTT. The V call is TRBV5-6, the J call TRBJ2-3; TRBD2 aligns across 13 bases. The J segment lost 5 bases and the V segment lost 2 bases, leaving 11 bases of the junction unmatched. Germline CDR1 SGHDT, CDR2 YYEEEE. CDR3 length equals 18 residues.

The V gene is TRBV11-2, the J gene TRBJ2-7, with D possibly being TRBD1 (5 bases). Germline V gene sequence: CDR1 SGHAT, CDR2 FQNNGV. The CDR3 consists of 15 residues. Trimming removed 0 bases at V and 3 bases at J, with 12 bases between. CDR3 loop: CASSLDQGSYYEQYF. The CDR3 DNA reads TGTGCCAGCAGCTTAGATCAGGGATCATACTACGAGCAGTACTTC.

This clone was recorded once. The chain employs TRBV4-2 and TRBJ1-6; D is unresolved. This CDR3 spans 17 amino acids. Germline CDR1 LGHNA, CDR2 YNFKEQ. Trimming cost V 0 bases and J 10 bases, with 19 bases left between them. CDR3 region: CASSQDPQDGEGSPLHF. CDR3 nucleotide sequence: TGTGCCAGCAGCCAAGATCCCCAGGACGGGGAGGGATCACCCCTCCACTTT.

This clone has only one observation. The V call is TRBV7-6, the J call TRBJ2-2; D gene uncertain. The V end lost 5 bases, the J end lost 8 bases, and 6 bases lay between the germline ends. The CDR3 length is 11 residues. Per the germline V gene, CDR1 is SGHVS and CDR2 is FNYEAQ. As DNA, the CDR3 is TGTGCCAGCAGCAGCTCAGGGGAGCTGTTTTTT. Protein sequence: CASSSSGELFF.

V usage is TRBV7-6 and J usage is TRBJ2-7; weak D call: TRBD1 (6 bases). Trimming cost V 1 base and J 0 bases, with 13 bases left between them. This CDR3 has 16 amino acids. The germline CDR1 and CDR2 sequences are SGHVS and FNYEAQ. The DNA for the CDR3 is TGTGCCAGCAGCTTAGAGCCAGGGGAAGTCTCCTACGAGCAGTACTTC. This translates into CASSLEPGEVSYEQYF.

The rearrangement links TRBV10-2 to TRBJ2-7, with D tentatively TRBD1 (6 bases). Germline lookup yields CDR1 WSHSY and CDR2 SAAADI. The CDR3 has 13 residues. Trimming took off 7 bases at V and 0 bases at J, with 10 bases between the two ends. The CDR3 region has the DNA TGCGCCAGCACCCGGACAGACTCCTACGAGCAGTACTTC. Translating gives CASTRTDSYEQYF.

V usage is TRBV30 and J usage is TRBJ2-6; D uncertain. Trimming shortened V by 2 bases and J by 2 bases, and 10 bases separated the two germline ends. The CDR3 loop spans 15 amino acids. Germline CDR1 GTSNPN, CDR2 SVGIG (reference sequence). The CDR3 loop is CAWSQFGAGANVLTF. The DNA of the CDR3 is TGTGCCTGGAGTCAGTTTGGGGCTGGGGCCAACGTCCTGACTTTC.

The CDR3 loop is CASSGRSQPQHF. CDR3 DNA sequence: TGTGCCAGCAGTGGACGAAGTCAGCCCCAGCATTTT. The V gene is TRBV2, the J gene TRBJ1-5; D uncertain. The CDR3 totals 12 residues. Germline V lookup: CDR1 SNHLY, CDR2 FYNNEI. Trimming pared 4 bases from V and 6 bases from J, leaving 7 bases between.

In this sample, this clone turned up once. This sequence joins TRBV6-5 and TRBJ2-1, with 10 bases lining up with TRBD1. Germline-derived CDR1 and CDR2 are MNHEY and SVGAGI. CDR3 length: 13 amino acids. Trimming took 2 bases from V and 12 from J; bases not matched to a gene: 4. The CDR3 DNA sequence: TGTGCCAGCAGTTACCCCGGGACAGGGGTGCAGTTCTTC. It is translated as CASSYPGTGVQFF.